Listed here are 8 T cell receptor beta chains from one sample, sequenced in a study of T-cell memory formation after mild COVID-19 (dated by TCRdb to the early 2020s). The library was produced with 5' RACE. The sequencer was an Illumina NovaSeq 6000. TCRdb ran its own pipeline on the public reads, namely fastp trimming at Q25 and MiXCR clone calling, and kept in-frame beta chains. Entries are consolidated by CDR3 protein sequence, retaining the most common genes and DNA. The sample contains roughly 310,000 distinct CDR3 sequences, about 16% of them found a single time. The ten largest clonotypes hold more than 20% of the sample. Material: PBMCs or a T cell subset sorted from them (not recorded which). These receptors were collected from a man aged 18 to 30 who had mild COVID-19 (a few samples of this study predate the infection). The sample titles of this study are shuffled in the database, so cell type and time point are left out; the donor was told from shared clones.

The chain joins TRBV10-3 to TRBJ2-7; TRBD1 agrees at 8 bases. J lost 6 bases, V lost 1 base, and 11 bases had no gene match. CDR3 size: 16 residues. Germline values: CDR1 ENHRY, CDR2 SYGVKD. The CDR3 protein is CAISEWAGGEGFEQYF. The CDR3 nucleotides are TGTGCCATCAGTGAGTGGGCAGGGGGCGAGGGGTTCGAGCAGTACTTC.

The rearrangement links TRBV6-4 to TRBJ1-2; a possible D gene is TRBD1 (5 bases). This CDR3 spans 15 amino acids. V gave up 3 bases and J gave up 7 bases, with 18 bases separating them. CDR1 is MRHNA, CDR2 SNTAGT, per germline. DNA for the CDR3: TGTGCCAGCAGTGAAGAGCCAGGGATTATGCTTGGCTACACCTTC. Amino acid sequence: CASSEEPGIMLGYTF.

This clonotype was detected a few times. The chain has TRBV20-1 and TRBJ2-1; the D is unclear. V gave up 0 bases and J gave up 4 bases, with 16 bases separating them. The CDR3 runs 16 residues. Germline CDR1 is DFQATT and CDR2 is SNEGSKA (reference sequence). As DNA, the CDR3 is TGCAGTGCTAGAGACTTCGGCGGCGCCTCATACAATGAGCAGTTCTTC. This sequence encodes CSARDFGGASYNEQFF.

This clonotype has just a few counts. The V call is TRBV6-5, the J call TRBJ2-7, with D possibly being TRBD2 (7 bases). Germline CDR1 MNHEY, CDR2 SVGAGI. This CDR3 region has 14 residues. V was cut by 6 bases and J by 6 bases, with 18 bases left in between. The DNA of the CDR3 is TGTGCCAGCAGCTTCCCGGGGGGCGCATCCGAGCAGTACTTC. It is translated as CASSFPGGASEQYF.

This clonotype was detected a few times. The chain carries TRBV7-2 and TRBJ2-3; a weak D match, TRBD2 (5 bases). The CDR3 is 14 residues long. V lost 9 bases, J lost 4 bases, and 17 bases lay in between. Germline V lookup: CDR1 SGHTA, CDR2 FQGNSA. CDR3 bases: TGTGCCAGTATGAGCGGCACCGCGCCAGATACGCAGTATTTT. Translating gives CASMSGTAPDTQYF.

This chain connects TRBV12-5 to TRBJ1-6; possibly TRBD1 for D (5 bases). V was pared by 6 bases and J by 0 bases, with 12 bases between. The CDR3 spans 16 residues. Germline CDR1 is LGHNT and CDR2 is FRNRAP. CDR3 sequence reads: CASGDRRGSYNSPLHF. In DNA, the CDR3 is TGTGCTAGTGGCGATCGGAGGGGCTCCTATAATTCACCCCTCCACTTT.

The chain uses TRBV6-2 or TRBV6-3 and TRBJ2-7; D is unclear. Trimming removed 7 bases from V and 2 bases from J, with 15 bases in between. The CDR3 is 14 amino acids. Germline V gene sequence: CDR1 MNHEY, CDR2 SVGEGT. CDR3: CASTAPHSPYEQYV. CDR3 coding DNA: TGTGCCAGCACCGCCCCCCATTCGCCCTACGAGCAGTACGTC.

To note about this clonotype: A read error may produce the germline difference seen at one junction end. The chain combines TRBV5-1 with TRBJ2-7, with D maybe TRBD2 (5 bases). Germline values: CDR1 SGHRS, CDR2 YFSETQ. The CDR3 covers 15 residues. In DNA, the CDR3 is TGCGCCAGCAGCTTGGCAGGACTCTCCTCCGACGAGCAGTACTTC. Its translation is CASSLAGLSSDEQYF.